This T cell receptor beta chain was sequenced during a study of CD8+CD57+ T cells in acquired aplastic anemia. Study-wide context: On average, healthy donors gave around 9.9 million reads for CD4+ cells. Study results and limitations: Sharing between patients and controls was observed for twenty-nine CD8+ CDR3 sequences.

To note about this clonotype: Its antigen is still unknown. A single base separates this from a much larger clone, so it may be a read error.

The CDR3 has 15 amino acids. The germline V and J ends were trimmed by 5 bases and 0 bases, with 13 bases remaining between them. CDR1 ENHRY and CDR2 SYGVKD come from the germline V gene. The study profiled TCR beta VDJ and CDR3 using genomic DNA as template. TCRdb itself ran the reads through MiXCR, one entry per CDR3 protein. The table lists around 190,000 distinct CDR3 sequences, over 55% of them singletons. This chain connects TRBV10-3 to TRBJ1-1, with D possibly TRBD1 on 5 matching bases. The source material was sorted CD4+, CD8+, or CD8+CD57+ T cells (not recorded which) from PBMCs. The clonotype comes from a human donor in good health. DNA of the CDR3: TGTGCCATCAGTCAGGGCCCCCTAATGAACACTGAAGCTTTCTTT. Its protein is CAISQGPLMNTEAFF.